Presented here are 15 T cell receptor beta chains from one specimen sequenced in a study of T cell changes during pregnancy in multiple sclerosis. TCRdb's copy holds only in-frame clones and misses some; the assay was immunoSEQ multiplex PCR. The sample lists approximately 70,000 clones; about 90% were seen once. Sequenced material: peripheral blood, taken in the second trimester of pregnancy. The receptor source for this set is a female donor in good health, enrolled as a control in a pregnancy study.

This chain joins TRBV10-3 and TRBJ2-3; 13 nucleotides agree with TRBD2. With V trimmed by 6 bases and J by 2 bases, 8 bases remained unmatched. Per germline, CDR1 ENHRY and CDR2 SYGVKD. There are 17 residues in the CDR3. CDR3 loop: CAISPGLAGTNTDTQYF. The CDR3 bases are TGTGCCATCAGCCCGGGACTAGCGGGGACCAACACAGATACGCAGTATTTT.

This rearrangement joins TRBV2 to TRBJ2-5; no reliable D call. Per germline, CDR1 SNHLY and CDR2 FYNNEI. This CDR3 spans 13 amino acids. The ends were cut back, 2 bases at V and 5 bases at J, with 9 bases in the middle. The CDR3 DNA reads as TGTGCCAGCAGTGAATATAGAATGGAGACCCAGTACTTC. Its translation is CASSEYRMETQYF. The full variable domain, rest sourced from reference TRBV2 and TRBJ2-5, is EPEVTQTPSHQVTQMGQEVILRCVPISNHLYFYWYRQILGQKVEFLVSFYNNEISEKSEIFDDQFSVERPDGSNFTLKIRSTKLEDSAMYFCASSEYRMETQYFGPGTRLLVL.

The V and J genes are TRBV7-3 and TRBJ2-1; 11 bases fit TRBD2. Losses at the gene ends were 5 bases for V and 5 bases for J; bases not matched to a gene: 2. Germline lookup yields CDR1 SGHTA and CDR2 FQGTGA. The CDR3 is 14 residues long. The CDR3 protein is CASSLGLADNEQFF. The CDR3 region has the DNA TGTGCCAGCAGCCTGGGACTAGCGGACAATGAGCAGTTCTTC.

This sequence joins TRBV27 and TRBJ1-5; D is perhaps TRBD1 (6 bases). The CDR3 has 15 amino acids. Germline lookup yields CDR1 MNHEY and CDR2 SMNVEV (reference sequence). V was shortened by 6 bases and J by 5 bases, with 17 bases between the two germline ends. The CDR3 loop reads CASRPSQGSYQPQHF. The CDR3, as DNA: TGTGCCAGCAGGCCGTCTCAGGGGTCGTATCAGCCCCAGCATTTT.

The chain recombines TRBV9 with TRBJ1-5; maybe TRBD1 (5 bases). The CDR3 length is 15 residues. Germline CDR1 reads SGDLS; CDR2 reads YYNGEE. Trimming took off 0 bases at V and 6 bases at J, with 13 bases between the two ends. CDR3 coding DNA: TGTGCCAGCAGCGTAGATGGGGGGTTAGGTCAGCCCCAGCATTTT. The encoded protein is CASSVDGGLGQPQHF.

CDR3 sequence: CASSQPLRGNFIYEQYF. The CDR3 nucleotides read TGCGCCAGCAGCCAACCCCTCCGGGGAAACTTTATCTACGAGCAGTACTTC. This sequence joins TRBV4-1 and TRBJ2-7; TRBD2 might be the D (5 bases). Germline CDR1 MGHRA, CDR2 YSYEKL. V lost 2 bases and J 3 bases, leaving 20 bases between the germline ends. CDR3 length equals 17 residues.

The chain uses TRBV27 and TRBJ2-1; perhaps TRBD1 as D (5 bases). Between the trimmed V and J ends, which lost 7 bases and 5 bases, there was a span of 9 bases. CDR1 and CDR2 from the germline V gene are MNHEY and SMNVEV (reference sequence). CDR3 length: 12 residues. Here the CDR3 reads CASKDMHNEQFF. The CDR3 DNA sequence: TGTGCCAGCAAGGACATGCACAATGAGCAGTTCTTC.

V usage is TRBV6-5 and J usage is TRBJ2-6; D is uncertain. V was clipped by 3 bases and J by 0 bases, with 9 bases between them. CDR1 and CDR2 from the germline V gene are MNHEY and SVGAGI. The CDR3 covers 16 residues. The CDR3 DNA sequence: TGTGCCAGCAGTTATAGAACAGCCTCTGGGGCCAACGTCCTGACTTTC. Its protein is CASSYRTASGANVLTF.

This clone was seen only a few times. The rearrangement joins TRBV18 to TRBJ1-1; D perhaps matches TRBD1 (5 bases). Germline-derived CDR1 and CDR2 are KGHSH and LQKENI. The CDR3 contains 16 residues. Trimming removed 3 bases from V and 0 bases from J, with 14 bases in between. The CDR3 region has the DNA TGTGCCAGCTCACCTTCACAGGAGATTCTGAACACTGAAGCTTTCTTT. This sequence encodes CASSPSQEILNTEAFF.

CDR3 bases: TGTGCCAGCAGCTTAGGGACAGGGATGGACACTGAAGCTTTCTTT. It codes for CASSLGTGMDTEAFF. The chain recombines TRBV7-2 with TRBJ1-1; 8 bases align to TRBD1. Germline V gives CDR1 SGHTA, CDR2 FQGNSA. The CDR3 covers 15 residues. The V gene end was trimmed by 1 base and the J gene end by 3 bases; junction bases not matched to a gene: 4.

The CDR3 is CASSLFLEGTYEQYF. The CDR3 DNA reads as TGTGCCAGCAGCCTATTTCTGGAGGGGACCTACGAGCAGTACTTC. The chain has TRBV5-5 and TRBJ2-7; tentative D call: TRBD2 (6 bases). There are 15 residues in the CDR3. CDR1 and CDR2 (germline): SGHKS, YYEKEE (reference sequence). V dropped 4 bases and J dropped 2 bases, with 16 bases sitting between them.

This clone occurred once. V and J are TRBV28 and TRBJ2-2; D gene ambiguous. The CDR3 is made up of 14 amino acids. The ends were cut back, 3 bases at V and 3 bases at J, with 8 bases in the middle. Germline V gene lookup returns CDR1 MDHEN and CDR2 SYDVKM. The CDR3 coding sequence is TGTGCCAGCAGTTTCTGGCAGGACACCGGGGAGCTGTTTTTT. It is translated as CASSFWQDTGELFF. The variable domain in full, completed from reference TRBV28 and TRBJ2-2, reads DVKVTQSSRYLVKRTGEKVFLECVQDMDHENMFWYRQDPGLGLRLIYFSYDVKMKEKGDIPEGYSVSREKKERFSLILESASTNQTSMYLCASSFWQDTGELFFGEGSRLTVL.

This chain connects TRBV5-5 to TRBJ2-7, with 9 bases identical to TRBD1. The CDR3 consists of 14 residues. Germline values: CDR1 SGHKS, CDR2 YYEKEE (reference sequence). With 5 bases clipped from V and 4 bases from J, the junction kept 7 bases outside the gene matches. In nucleotides, the CDR3 is TGTGCCAGCAGTTCCGACAGGGGGGTATACGAGCAGTACTTC. This gives the protein CASSSDRGVYEQYF.

V usage is TRBV5-5 and J usage is TRBJ2-7, with D tentatively TRBD2 (5 bases). This CDR3 is 13 amino acids long. Trimming shortened V by 3 bases and J by 0 bases, and 7 bases separated the two germline ends. Germline values: CDR1 SGHKS, CDR2 YYEKEE (reference sequence). The chain's CDR3 is CASSSEGSYEQYF. The CDR3 DNA sequence: TGTGCCAGCAGCTCAGAGGGCTCCTACGAGCAGTACTTC.

The chain couples TRBV2 to TRBJ1-1; D may be TRBD1 (5 bases). CDR1 and CDR2 from the germline V gene are SNHLY and FYNNEI. This CDR3 is 13 amino acids long. Trimming cost V 3 bases and J 5 bases, with 10 bases left between them. The CDR3 DNA follows: TGTGCCAGCAGTGACGGGGGGTCTACTGAAGCTTTCTTT. Its protein product is CASSDGGSTEAFF.